This T cell receptor (beta chain) was observed in a study of post-analysis software for immune sequencing data. Study-level findings and limits: In patients, about 5 TRBV segments were more frequent than in controls, with TRBV5-6, TRBV5-1 and TRBV20-1 among them.

Turning to this clonotype: As yet, its antigen is unknown.

Included in the TCR beta cDNA libraries were unique molecular identifiers. TCRdb passed the PCR reads through MiXCR, listing each CDR3 protein once. This sample has roughly 730,000 distinct CDR3 sequences; about 27% occur once, and the top ten carry around 0.55%. V was clipped by 3 bases and J by 6 bases; unmatched bases: 16. Germline lookup yields CDR1 SGDLS and CDR2 YYNGEE. The CDR3 length is 18 residues. The material sequenced was blood. The TCR was taken from a girl between 5 and 17 years old with multiple sclerosis. The chain uses TRBV9 and TRBJ1-4, with 8 nucleotides matching TRBD1. The CDR3 region is CASSAGQGIAGFDEKLFF. Here the CDR3 DNA reads TGTGCCAGCAGCGCCGGACAGGGAATCGCAGGGTTTGATGAAAAACTGTTTTTT.